This T cell receptor (beta chain) is drawn from a study of human T cells and chemical hapten exposure. The germline CDR1 and CDR2 sequences are GTSNPN and SVGIG (reference sequence). This CDR3 has 11 residues. V was shortened by 0 bases and J by 10 bases, with 10 bases between the two germline ends. This sample's time point: patch test 3, about 24 weeks after DPC sensitization. The treatment denotes: therapeutic diphenylcyclopropenone sensitization with weekly scalp DPC. TCRdb itself ran the RACE reads through MiXCR, one entry per CDR3 protein. The data hold more than 85,000 distinct CDR3 sequences, with under 40% observed a single time.

The chain links TRBV30 to TRBJ2-7; no definite D call. The sequencing used whole blood, collected in connection with sensitization to the hapten diphenylcyclopropenone (DPC). This clonotype originated in a man in his forties with alopecia areata. Some clones in this sample may be carry-over from other donors' samples. In DNA form, the CDR3 reads TGTGCCTGGAGTGTAGGTTTTGTTCAGTACTTC. This sequence encodes CAWSVGFVQYF.